A selection of T cell receptor beta chains follows, all from one sample in a study of T cell changes during pregnancy in multiple sclerosis. The protocol was immunoSEQ multiplex PCR, while the TCRdb copy is restricted to in-frame clones and leaves out a portion. This sample has tens of thousands of clones, with 91% found just once. Sequenced here: peripheral blood, sampled in the third trimester of pregnancy. The source is a female donor in good health, enrolled as a control in a pregnancy study. CDR3s include the opening cysteine and the closing phenylalanine or tryptophan. Fields, in order: D gene, J gene, V gene, clone size, CDR3 protein, CDR3 DNA. D genes are given only for firm matches. Expanded clones get a size class; other rows say once, few or many, or leave the size out.

-,TRBJ1-4,TRBV6-5,-,CASSRVSGEKLFF,TGTGCCAGCAGCAGGGTCTCTGGGGAAAAACTGTTTTTT
TRBD1,TRBJ1-1,TRBV19,-,CASSVRTGGLIRNTEAFF,TGTGCCAGTAGTGTTCGGACAGGGGGCCTTATCCGGAACACTGAAGCTTTCTTT
-,TRBJ2-1,TRBV4-3,once,CASSQERVLYYNEQFF,TGCGCCAGCAGCCAAGAGCGCGTACTATACTACAATGAGCAGTTCTTC
-,TRBJ1-1,TRBV6-5,once,CASSHLPGLTEAFF,TGTGCCAGCAGCCACCTCCCAGGGCTCACTGAAGCTTTCTTT
-,TRBJ2-1,TRBV6-4,-,CASSEHSSYEQFF,TGTGCCAGCAGTGAGCATAGCTCGTATGAGCAGTTCTTC
-,TRBJ2-5,TRBV30,once,CAWDRFQETQYF,TGTGCCTGGGACAGGTTCCAAGAGACCCAGTACTTC
TRBD1,TRBJ2-3,TRBV27,-,CASSTTGAGADTQYF,TGTGCCAGCAGTACAACAGGGGCAGGGGCAGATACGCAGTATTTT
-,TRBJ1-1,TRBV5-1,-,CASSLEGRDTEAFF,TGCGCCAGCAGCTTGGAGGGCAGGGACACTGAAGCTTTCTTT
-,TRBJ1-1,TRBV11-1,-,CASSLGPPGTEAFF,TGTGCCAGCAGCTTAGGCCCCCCGGGCACTGAAGCTTTCTTT
-,TRBJ2-7,TRBV18,-,CASSPGERGTGTYEQYF,TGTGCCAGCTCACCGGGGGAGCGAGGGACTGGAACCTACGAGCAGTACTTC
TRBD2,TRBJ2-3,TRBV6-4,-,CASSPTSGGATDTQYF,TGTGCCAGCAGCCCGACTAGCGGGGGGGCGACAGATACGCAGTATTTT
TRBD2,TRBJ2-7,TRBV27,-,CASSLYGGGTISYEQYF,TGTGCCAGCAGTTTATACGGGGGAGGGACCATCTCCTACGAGCAGTACTTC
-,TRBJ1-1,TRBV10-2,-,CASKTAGGDEAFF,TGCGCCAGCAAGACAGCCGGGGGTGATGAAGCTTTCTTT